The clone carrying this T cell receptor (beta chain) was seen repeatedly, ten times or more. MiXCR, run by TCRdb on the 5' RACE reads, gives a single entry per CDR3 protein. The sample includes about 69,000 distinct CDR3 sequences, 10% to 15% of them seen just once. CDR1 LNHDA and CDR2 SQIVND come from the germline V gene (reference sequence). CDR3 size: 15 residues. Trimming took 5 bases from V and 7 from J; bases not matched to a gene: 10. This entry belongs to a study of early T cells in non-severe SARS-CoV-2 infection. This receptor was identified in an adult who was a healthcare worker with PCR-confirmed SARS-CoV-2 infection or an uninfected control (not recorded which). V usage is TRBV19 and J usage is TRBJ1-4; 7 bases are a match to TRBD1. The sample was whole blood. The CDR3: CASSALDRVSEKLFF. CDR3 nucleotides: TGTGCCAGTAGTGCTCTCGACAGGGTGTCTGAAAAACTGTTTTTT. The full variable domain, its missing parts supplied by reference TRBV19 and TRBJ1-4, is DGGITQSPKYLFRKEGQNVTLSCEQNLNHDAMYWYRQDPGQGLRLIYYSQIVNDFQKGDIAEGYSVSREKKESFPLTVTSAQKNPTAFYLCASSALDRVSEKLFFGSGTQLSVL.